The next 17 T cell receptor beta chains were all read from a single sample in a study of T cells in Graves' hyperthyroidism and ophthalmopathy. TCR beta CDR3 region amplification was performed from RNA transcripts. A first-round RT-PCR of the TCR CDR3 used the HTBI primer set. One entry per CDR3 protein, called by TCRdb with MiXCR from the multiplex PCR reads. The sample holds about 560,000 distinct CDR3 sequences, around 46% seen once. The sequenced sample was peripheral blood or thyroid tissue (not recorded which). The receptors were sampled from a woman between 18 and 30 years old with Graves' hyperthyroidism.

The chain recombines TRBV11-2 with TRBJ2-5; 12 bases are a match to TRBD2. CDR1 is SGHAT and CDR2 is FQNNGV in the germline V gene. Unmatched junction bases numbered 3, after V lost 3 bases and J lost 4 bases. This CDR3 is 15 amino acids long. As DNA, the CDR3 is TGTGCCAGCAGCTTCCCGGGACTAGCGGGAGAGACCCAGTACTTC. Residues: CASSFPGLAGETQYF.

A few counts support this clonotype. The CDR3 reads CATSREATGHF. DNA of the CDR3: TGTGCCACCAGCAGAGAGGCAACGGGACATTTT. The chain carries TRBV15 and TRBJ1-5; D not resolved. Germline CDR1 is LNHNV and CDR2 is YYDKDF (reference sequence). Between the trimmed V and J ends, which lost 0 bases and 16 bases, there was a span of 10 bases. The CDR3 has 11 amino acids.

This clonotype was recorded once. A junction end diverges from the germline sequence, so it may reflect a read error. V gene TRBV5-5 combines with J gene TRBJ2-5; possible D gene TRBD1, 5 bases. Germline lookup yields CDR1 SGHKS and CDR2 YYEKEE (reference sequence). The CDR3 is 14 amino acids. CDR3 nucleotides: TGTGCCAGCAGCCAGGGCAAGTACCAAGAGACCCAGCACTTC. Protein: CASSQGKYQETQHF. Full variable domain (outside the CDR3, taken from reference TRBV5-5 and TRBJ2-5): DAGVTQSPTHLIKTRGQQVTLRCSPISGHKSVSWYQQVLGQGPQFIFQYYEKEERGRGNFPDRFSARQFPNYSSELNVNALLLGDSALYLCASSQGKYQETQHFGPGTRLLVL.

The J gene is TRBJ1-3, the V gene TRBV29-1; TRBD1 agrees at 7 bases. Trimming took 2 bases from V and 4 from J; bases not matched to a gene: 5. This CDR3 is 14 amino acids long. From germline, CDR1 is SQVTM and CDR2 ANQGSEA. The CDR3 DNA sequence: TGCAGCGTTGAACCCTTGGACAGGGGAAACACCATATATTTT. It encodes CSVEPLDRGNTIYF.

The chain recombines TRBV10-3 with TRBJ1-5; no clear D gene. Germline V CDR1 and CDR2: ENHRY, SYGVKD. Between the trimmed V and J ends, which lost 0 bases and 5 bases, there was a span of 11 bases. There are 15 residues in the CDR3. CDR3 sequence reads: CAISESIQNYQPQHF. The CDR3 region has the DNA TGTGCCATCAGTGAGTCCATCCAGAATTATCAGCCCCAGCATTTT.

The V gene is TRBV7-2, the J gene TRBJ2-7; D is unclear. The CDR3 is 13 amino acids. The V gene's germline CDR1 is SGHTA and CDR2 FQGNSA. V was trimmed by 3 bases and J by 2 bases, leaving 8 bases between them. The CDR3 DNA sequence: TGTGCCAGCAGCTTTGGGAAGGCCTACGAGCAGTACTTC. This codes for CASSFGKAYEQYF.

The DNA for the CDR3 is TGTGCCAGCAGCTCACAGGGCGGTGTTGAGACCCAGTACTTC. It translates to CASSSQGGVETQYF. The V gene is TRBV7-2, the J gene TRBJ2-7, with a possible D match to TRBD1 (6 bases). The J call is doubtful: the DNA matches TRBJ2-5 better. The length of the CDR3 is 14 residues. CDR1 is SGHTA and CDR2 is FQGNSA in the germline V gene.

The V gene is TRBV10-3, the J gene TRBJ1-1; 8 bases agree with TRBD1. CDR3 size: 14 residues. V shed 5 bases and J 6 bases; nucleotides not matched to a gene: 8. Germline V gene sequence: CDR1 ENHRY, CDR2 SYGVKD. The CDR3 nucleotides read TGTGCCATCAGTCATCGGGACAGGCAGGCTGAAGCTTTCTTT. Residues: CAISHRDRQAEAFF.

In its sample, this clonotype was seen a few times. This chain uses TRBV20-1 with TRBJ2-6; the D gene could be TRBD1 or TRBD2 (7 bases each). This CDR3 spans 16 amino acids. V was clipped by 1 base and J by 2 bases, with 12 bases between them. Germline V gene lookup returns CDR1 DFQATT and CDR2 SNEGSKA (reference sequence). In DNA, the CDR3 is TGCAGTGCTAGAGCGACAGGGAGGGCTGGGGCCAACGTCCTGACTTTC. As protein: CSARATGRAGANVLTF.

J is TRBJ2-7 and V is TRBV7-9; D ambiguous. The CDR3 length is 12 residues. Trimming took 5 bases from V and 4 from J, leaving 9 bases between them. In germline, CDR1 is SEHNR, CDR2 FQNEAQ (reference sequence). The CDR3 is CASSADPYEQYF. CDR3 bases: TGTGCCAGCAGCGCCGATCCTTACGAGCAGTACTTC.

The J gene is TRBJ1-3, the V gene TRBV7-8; D remains ambiguous. Trimming removed 5 bases from V and 2 bases from J, with 13 bases in between. The length of the CDR3 is 15 residues. Germline lookup yields CDR1 SGHVS and CDR2 FQNEAQ. The CDR3 nucleotides read TGTGCCAGCAGCGAAGATCAGAGGGCTGGAAACACCATATATTTT. It codes for CASSEDQRAGNTIYF. Full variable domain (rest looked up from reference TRBV7-8 and TRBJ1-3): GAGVSQSPRYKVAKRGQDVALRCDPISGHVSLFWYQQALGQGPEFLTYFQNEAQLDKSGLPSDRFFAERPEGSVSTLKIQRTQQEDSAVYLCASSEDQRAGNTIYFGEGSWLTVV.

This chain connects TRBV9 to TRBJ2-5; 8 bases match TRBD2. Germline V gives CDR1 SGDLS, CDR2 YYNGEE. V was clipped by 0 bases and J by 5 bases; unmatched bases: 6. The CDR3 has 15 amino acids. CDR3 region: CASSVGTGGRETQYF. CDR3 DNA: TGTGCCAGCAGCGTAGGGACTGGCGGGAGGGAGACCCAGTACTTC.

This clonotype has a count of ten or more. V and J are TRBV12-3 or TRBV12-4 and TRBJ1-2, with unresolved D. Trimming cost V 6 bases and J 4 bases, with 12 bases left between them. The CDR3 is 13 residues long. The CDR3 is CASSNGLSYGYTF. The DNA of the CDR3 is TGTGCCAGCAGCAATGGATTAAGCTATGGCTACACCTTC.

This clonotype was seen repeatedly, ten times or more. The chain links TRBV15 to TRBJ2-7, with 12 bases aligning to TRBD1. CDR3 size: 15 residues. CDR1 is LNHNV, CDR2 YYDKDF, per germline (reference sequence). With 1 base clipped from V and 5 bases from J, the junction kept 3 bases outside the gene matches. The CDR3 is CATSRAGTGGDEQYF. The CDR3 DNA follows: TGTGCCACCAGCAGAGCCGGGACAGGGGGCGACGAGCAGTACTTC.

The rearrangement uses TRBV7-6 and TRBJ2-7; TRBD2 agrees at 8 bases. CDR3 length equals 15 residues. Germline CDR1 reads SGHVS; CDR2 reads FNYEAQ. J lost 0 bases, V lost 4 bases, and 5 bases had no gene match. CDR3 sequence (DNA): TGTGCCAGCAGCTATAGCGGGGTTATCTCCTACGAGCAGTACTTC. Translating gives CASSYSGVISYEQYF.

The V call is TRBV7-9, the J call TRBJ2-7; 11 bases are shared with TRBD2. CDR1 and CDR2 (germline): SEHNR, FQNEAQ (reference sequence). Losses at the gene ends were 5 bases for V and 4 bases for J; bases not matched to a gene: 13. The CDR3 runs to 17 residues. The CDR3 loop is CASSQDTTSGSWYEQYF. CDR3 nucleotides: TGTGCCAGCAGCCAAGATACAACTAGCGGGAGTTGGTACGAGCAGTACTTC.

The V gene is TRBV4-2, the J gene TRBJ1-2; no clear D. V was clipped by 0 bases and J by 9 bases, with 11 bases between them. The CDR3 has 13 residues. Looked up from germline, CDR1 is LGHNA and CDR2 is YNFKEQ. CDR3 sequence: CASSQEGMYSYTF. The CDR3 DNA follows: TGTGCCAGCAGCCAAGAAGGCATGTATAGCTACACCTTC.